The 26 T cell receptor beta chains reported below all come from one sample, sequenced in a study of identical twins. TCRdb called the 5' RACE reads again in MiXCR, with one record for every CDR3 protein. The sample lists 1.5 million to 2 million distinct CDR3 sequences, less than 35% occurring once. The sequenced sample consisted of cord blood. These TCRs come from a newborn girl in good health.

This clonotype has more than one count but fewer than ten. J is TRBJ2-5 and V is TRBV28; a possible D gene is TRBD2 (6 bases). The V gene's germline CDR1 is MDHEN and CDR2 SYDVKM. The V gene lost 1 base and the J gene lost 6 bases, with 12 bases spanning the gap. This CDR3 is built from 14 residues. The CDR3 DNA reads as TGTGCCAGCAGTTTATACGGGAGTGAACAGACCCAGTACTTC. Protein: CASSLYGSEQTQYF.

J is TRBJ1-6 and V is TRBV6-2 or TRBV6-3; D uncertain. Germline CDR1 and CDR2: MNHEY and SVGEGT. Trimming took off 3 bases at V and 9 bases at J, with 15 bases between the two ends. The length of the CDR3 is 15 residues. DNA for the CDR3: TGTGCCAGCAGTTATGGGCCAGTATGCGGTTCACCCCTCCACTTT. This sequence encodes CASSYGPVCGSPLHF.

This clonotype was detected a few times. The chain uses TRBV20-1 and TRBJ1-5, with 12 positions matching TRBD1. The V gene end was trimmed by 5 bases and the J gene end by 0 bases; junction bases not matched to a gene: 8. Germline V gene sequence: CDR1 DFQATT, CDR2 SNEGSKA (reference sequence). The CDR3 runs to 17 residues. The CDR3 coding sequence is TGCAGTGCTCTCCCCCGGGACAGGGGGCATAGCAATCAGCCCCAGCATTTT. Its translation: CSALPRDRGHSNQPQHF.

The rearrangement links TRBV7-8 to TRBJ2-5; 11 bases line up with TRBD2. With 5 bases clipped from V and 11 bases from J, the junction kept 19 bases outside the gene matches. Germline loops: CDR1 SGHVS, CDR2 FQNEAQ. The CDR3 is 17 residues long. CDR3 nucleotides: TGTGCCAGCAGCCCTCGTAGCGGGGGGGTAATCTACAATGAGCAGTACTTC. It encodes CASSPRSGGVIYNEQYF.

The gene calls are TRBV7-9 and TRBJ2-4; tentative D call: TRBD2 (5 bases). The last part of the DNA fits TRBJ2-7 better; the J call may be wrong. CDR1 SEHNR and CDR2 FQNEAQ come from the germline V gene (reference sequence). This CDR3 contains 14 residues. The CDR3 region has the DNA TGTGCCAGCAGCCCCCTGATCGGGGACTACGAGCAGTACTTC. It yields the protein CASSPLIGDYEQYF.

V and J are TRBV27 and TRBJ2-7; the match to TRBD2 covers 12 bases. Unmatched junction bases numbered 5, after V lost 6 bases and J lost 5 bases. This CDR3 spans 14 amino acids. CDR1 and CDR2 from the germline V gene are MNHEY and SMNVEV (reference sequence). The DNA of the CDR3 is TGTGCCAGCAGGACTAGCGGGAGCTGGAACGAGCAGTACTTC. It yields the protein CASRTSGSWNEQYF.

The V call is TRBV6-1, the J call TRBJ1-2; 7 nucleotides line up with TRBD1. Germline CDR1 reads MNHNS; CDR2 reads SASEGT. The J segment lost 8 bases and the V segment lost 8 bases, leaving 8 bases of the junction unmatched. The CDR3 sequence is 12 residues long. The CDR3 spells CASQDRQGGYTF. The CDR3 DNA follows: TGTGCCAGCCAGGATCGACAGGGCGGCTACACCTTC.

In its sample, this clonotype was seen a few times. Given a much more abundant clone one base away, this may be a read error. The rearrangement links TRBV4-2 to TRBJ1-5; 7 bases align to TRBD1. This CDR3 region has 14 residues. Germline loops: CDR1 LGHNA, CDR2 YNFKEQ. The CDR3 reads CASSQRQGNQPQPF. For the CDR3, the DNA is TGTGCCAGCAGCCAAAGACAGGGCAATCAGCCCCAGCCTTTT.

The V gene is TRBV2, the J gene TRBJ2-3; D is ambiguous. The CDR3 is 15 residues long. V lost 3 bases and J 0 bases, leaving 10 bases between the germline ends. CDR1 and CDR2 (germline): SNHLY, FYNNEI. The CDR3 DNA is TGTGCCAGCAGTGAGCTGTGGCTAAGCACAGATACGCAGTATTTT. Translating gives CASSELWLSTDTQYF.

V is TRBV24-1 and J is TRBJ2-1, with 12 positions matching TRBD2. With 0 bases clipped from V and 7 bases from J, the junction kept 9 bases outside the gene matches. CDR1 and CDR2 (germline): KGHDR, SFDVKD. The CDR3 contains 18 residues. The CDR3 DNA reads TGTGCCACCAGTGATTTGCAGTCGCTAGCGGGAGGGGTGAATGAGCAGTTCTTC. This gives the protein CATSDLQSLAGGVNEQFF.

This chain links TRBV12-3 or TRBV12-4 with TRBJ2-4; TRBD1 matches at 9 bases. The CDR3 has 16 amino acids. Trimming took 5 bases from V and 1 from J; bases not matched to a gene: 6. The CDR3: CASSRSTGGAKNIQYF. Here the CDR3 DNA reads TGTGCCAGCAGTAGGAGTACAGGGGGCGCCAAAAACATTCAGTACTTC.

The chain carries TRBV15 and TRBJ1-1, with a possible D match to TRBD1 (6 bases). V was clipped by 1 base and J by 0 bases, with 15 bases between them. This CDR3 spans 17 amino acids. Germline CDR1 LNHNV, CDR2 YYDKDF (reference sequence). In DNA form, the CDR3 reads TGTGCCACCAGCAGAGGAGCGGGAAGGGGGATGAACACTGAAGCTTTCTTT. This encodes CATSRGAGRGMNTEAFF.

Notes on this clonotype: A much larger clone differs from this one at a single base, so this may be a read error. The rearrangement joins TRBV29-1 to TRBJ2-3, with D perhaps given as TRBD1 or TRBD2 (6 bases each). The CDR3 consists of 15 residues. Trimming took off 6 bases at V and 3 bases at J, with 19 bases between the two ends. Germline-derived CDR1 and CDR2 are SQVTM and ANQGSEA. CDR3 bases: TGCAGCGTCGAGCCGGGCCGAGGGGGGACAGATACGCAGTATTTT. Protein sequence: CSVEPGRGGTDTQYF.

At least ten counts were recorded for this clonotype. This CDR3 reads CASSFVRDRNEQYF. DNA of the CDR3: TGTGCCAGCAGTTTCGTACGGGATAGGAACGAGCAGTACTTC. V is TRBV28 and J is TRBJ2-5; tentatively, D is TRBD2 (5 bases). The DNA end is more similar to TRBJ2-7, so the J call may be wrong. Per the germline V gene, CDR1 is MDHEN and CDR2 is SYDVKM. The CDR3 sequence is 14 residues long.

This clonotype was seen only a few times. CDR3 in amino acids: CSASDRGLRGYTF. The CDR3 DNA reads TGCAGTGCTAGCGACAGGGGGCTGAGAGGCTACACCTTC. The chain is built from TRBV20-1 and TRBJ1-2; TRBD1 matches 10 bases. The germline V gene has CDR1 DFQATT and CDR2 SNEGSKA (reference sequence). V gave up 3 bases and J gave up 8 bases; unmatched junction bases: 6. The CDR3 sequence is 13 residues long.

This clonotype was seen a handful of times. The chain links TRBV20-1 to TRBJ1-2; 8 bases match TRBD1. In germline, CDR1 is DFQATT, CDR2 SNEGSKA (reference sequence). V lost 2 bases and J lost 6; bases outside the gene matches: 2. This CDR3 is built from 12 residues. In DNA form, the CDR3 reads TGCAGTGCTAGACACAGGGGGGATGGCTACACCTTC. The encoded protein is CSARHRGDGYTF.

As to this clonotype: As the CDR3 is not closed by the conserved phenylalanine or tryptophan, this likely results from a read error. This chain links TRBV6-2 or TRBV6-3 with TRBJ2-7; 11 bases agree with TRBD2. Trimming cost V 6 bases and J 7 bases; bases outside gene matches: 14. The CDR3 runs to 16 residues. The germline V gene encodes CDR1 MNHEY and CDR2 SVGEGT. The CDR3 bases are TGTGCCAGCAGCCGGCCTAGCGGGGGGTCCTACAATGAGCAGTACTTA. This codes for CASSRPSGGSYNEQYL.

This clonotype was detected only a few times. The chain carries TRBV6-5 and TRBJ1-6, with 10 bases identical to TRBD1. The length of the CDR3 is 16 residues. From germline, CDR1 is MNHEY and CDR2 SVGAGI. The junction had 6 bases not matched to a gene; V was cut back by 6 bases and J by 4 bases. In DNA form, the CDR3 reads TGTGCCAGCAGCTCGACAGGGGGCGGTTATAATTCACCCCTCCACTTT. This codes for CASSSTGGGYNSPLHF.

The V gene is TRBV30, the J gene TRBJ2-3; D is ambiguous. The V and J ends lost 6 bases and 4 bases respectively, with 8 bases between them. The germline gives CDR1 GTSNPN, CDR2 SVGIG (reference sequence). The CDR3 is 11 amino acids. CDR3: CACYFPDTQYF. CDR3 sequence (DNA): TGTGCCTGCTACTTCCCAGATACGCAGTATTTT.

This clonotype was seen a handful of times. The chain couples TRBV6-5 to TRBJ2-7; 9 positions match TRBD2. CDR3 size: 15 residues. J lost 4 bases, V lost 0 bases, and 4 bases had no gene match. Germline V CDR1 and CDR2: MNHEY, SVGAGI. The CDR3 DNA follows: TGTGCCAGCAGTTACTCTAGCGGGAGTCTATACGAGCAGTACTTC. It is translated as CASSYSSGSLYEQYF.

The chain is built from TRBV12-3 or TRBV12-4 and TRBJ1-2; D gene uncertain. The V and J ends lost 1 base and 4 bases respectively, with 10 bases between them. The CDR3 covers 14 residues. CDR3 residues: CASSLGRRPYGYTF. The CDR3, as DNA: TGTGCCAGCAGTTTAGGACGCCGCCCCTATGGCTACACCTTC.

This chain joins TRBV29-1 and TRBJ2-1; D possibly corresponds to TRBD1 (5 bases). The germline V and J ends were trimmed by 7 bases and 12 bases, with 19 bases remaining between them. Germline-derived CDR1 and CDR2 are SQVTM and ANQGSEA. The CDR3 totals 12 residues. The CDR3 here is CSAEGQGTAQFF. CDR3 DNA: TGCAGCGCCGAAGGTCAGGGAACCGCGCAGTTCTTC.

J is TRBJ2-7 and V is TRBV27; D remains unclear. Trimming stripped 5 bases from V and 0 bases from J, with 11 bases between. CDR1 and CDR2 from the germline V gene are MNHEY and SMNVEV (reference sequence). The CDR3 loop spans 14 amino acids. Here the CDR3 reads CASSPRVSSYEQYF. In DNA form, the CDR3 reads TGTGCCAGCAGTCCAAGGGTTAGCTCCTACGAGCAGTACTTC.

This clonotype was picked up a small number of times. V usage is TRBV6-1 and J usage is TRBJ2-5; 8 nucleotides align to TRBD1. Judging by the DNA end, TRBJ2-7 fits better; the J call may be wrong. Per the germline V gene, CDR1 is MNHNS and CDR2 is SASEGT. The CDR3 extends over 15 amino acids. The CDR3 DNA is TGTGCCAGCAGTGAAACGGACAGGGTCCCCTACGAGCAGTACTTC. Translation: CASSETDRVPYEQYF.

This clonotype was seen just once. The chain combines TRBV20-1 with TRBJ2-1, with 13 positions matching TRBD2. V was pared by 1 base and J by 1 base, with 7 bases of the junction left unmatched. The germline V gene encodes CDR1 DFQATT and CDR2 SNEGSKA (reference sequence). The CDR3 covers 18 residues. The CDR3 sequence is CSARGTSGGPHSYNEQFF. Here the CDR3 DNA reads TGCAGTGCTAGAGGGACTAGCGGGGGCCCCCATTCCTACAATGAGCAGTTCTTC.

In nucleotides, the CDR3 is TGTGCCGTACGACTTCTAAGCTCCTACAATGAGCAGTTCTTC. Its protein is CAVRLLSSYNEQFF. The V gene is TRBV10-3, the J gene TRBJ2-1; D is ambiguous. The CDR3 covers 14 residues. Trimming stripped 11 bases from V and 0 bases from J, with 14 bases between. Looked up from germline, CDR1 is ENHRY and CDR2 is SYGVKD.